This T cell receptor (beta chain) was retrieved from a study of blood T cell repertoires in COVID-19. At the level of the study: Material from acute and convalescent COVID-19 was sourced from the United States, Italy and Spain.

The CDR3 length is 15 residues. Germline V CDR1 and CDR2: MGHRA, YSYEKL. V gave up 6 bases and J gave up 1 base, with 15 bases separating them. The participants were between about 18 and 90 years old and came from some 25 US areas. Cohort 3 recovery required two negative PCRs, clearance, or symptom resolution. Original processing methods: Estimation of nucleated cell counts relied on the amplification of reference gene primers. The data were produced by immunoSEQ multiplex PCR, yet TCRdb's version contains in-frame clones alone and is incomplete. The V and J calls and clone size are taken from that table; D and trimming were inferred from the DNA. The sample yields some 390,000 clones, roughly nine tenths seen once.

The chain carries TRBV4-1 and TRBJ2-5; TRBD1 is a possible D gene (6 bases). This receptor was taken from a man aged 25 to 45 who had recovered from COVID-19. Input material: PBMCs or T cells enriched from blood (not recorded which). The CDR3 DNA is TGCGCCAGCAGTTCTGGACAGATGTCCCAAGAGACCCAGTACTTC. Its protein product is CASSSGQMSQETQYF.